These T cell receptor beta chains were read from a single sample in a study of T cell responses to AZD1222 COVID-19 vaccine. Using immunoSEQ multiplex PCR, the repertoire was profiled, and TCRdb retains in-frame clones only, with some absent. The repertoire holds fewer than 150,000 clones, with 90% as singletons. Sequenced here: peripheral blood, sampled on day 0 of AZD1222 vaccination. The receptors stem from an adult in good health. Each CDR3 is given with its conserved first and last residue. Expanded clones get a size class; other rows say once, few or many, or leave the size out.

J: TRBJ2-7
V: TRBV19
size: NA
length: 11
CDR3: CASSMGYEQYF

J: TRBJ2-3
V: TRBV24-1
size: NA
length: 19
CDR3: CATSARGGLAGVGTDTQYF

J: TRBJ2-7
V: TRBV5-4
size: NA
length: 15
CDR3: CASSPEVGRAYEQYF

J: TRBJ2-1
V: TRBV5-1
size: NA
length: 16
CDR3: CASSPGTSAFYNEQFF

J: TRBJ2-7
V: TRBV3-1/TRBV3-2
size: NA
length: 15
CDR3: CASSPLRRAPYEQYF

J: TRBJ1-2
V: TRBV3-1/TRBV3-2
size: once
length: 13
CDR3: CASSRGTGEGYTF

J: TRBJ1-3
V: TRBV10-3
size: NA
length: 14
CDR3: CAISEKASGNTIYF

J: TRBJ2-6
V: TRBV6-1
size: NA
length: 16
CDR3: CASSEPGDPGANVLTF

J: TRBJ1-3
V: TRBV5-4
size: NA
length: 16
CDR3: CASSFGTQGRGNTIYF

J: TRBJ2-5
V: TRBV18
size: NA
length: 21
CDR3: CASSPRKSFGTGPPEGETQYF

J: TRBJ2-1
V: TRBV5-1
size: NA
length: 14
CDR3: CASGLQGGNNEQFF

J: TRBJ2-5
V: TRBV9
size: NA
length: 19
CDR3: CASSVGSQRLAGVEETQYF

J: TRBJ2-1
V: TRBV4-3
size: NA
length: 16
CDR3: CASSQSFGTNYNEQFF

J: TRBJ2-7
V: TRBV3-1/TRBV3-2
size: NA
length: 14
CDR3: CASSQVGNLNEQYF

J: TRBJ2-5
V: TRBV5-1
size: NA
length: 14
CDR3: CASSLVQGGETQYF

J: TRBJ2-4
V: TRBV6-6
size: NA
length: 14
CDR3: CASSSDRPKNIQYF

J: TRBJ2-1
V: TRBV19
size: NA
length: 11
CDR3: CASSMLLEQFF

J: TRBJ1-2
V: TRBV14
size: NA
length: 14
CDR3: CASSQDRSIYGYTF

J: TRBJ2-7
V: TRBV24-1
size: NA
length: 15
CDR3: CATSDRGATGYEQYF

J: TRBJ1-5
V: TRBV6-6
size: NA
length: 13
CDR3: CASSSLGDQPQHF

J: TRBJ1-6
V: TRBV9
size: NA
length: 15
CDR3: CASSVAGQPNSPLHF

J: TRBJ1-5
V: TRBV4-1
size: NA
length: 16
CDR3: CASSQGGQYSNQPQHF

J: TRBJ1-1
V: TRBV4-1
size: once
length: 11
CDR3: CASSQGPGSIF

J: TRBJ1-6
V: TRBV7-9
size: NA
length: 14
CDR3: CASSIDRGASPLHF

J: TRBJ2-7
V: TRBV20-1
size: NA
length: 11
CDR3: CSARGGYEQYF

J: TRBJ2-3
V: TRBV7-8
size: NA
length: 17
CDR3: CASSPTRTGWGTDTQYF

J: TRBJ1-1
V: TRBV9
size: once
length: 12
CDR3: CASSDRNPEAFF

J: TRBJ2-7
V: TRBV27
size: NA
length: 16
CDR3: CASSSTTGTALGEQYF

J: TRBJ2-1
V: TRBV5-4
size: NA
length: 15
CDR3: CASSLAPVVREEQFF

J: TRBJ1-5
V: TRBV12-3/TRBV12-4
size: NA
length: 13
CDR3: CASSLLRNQPQHF

J: TRBJ2-5
V: TRBV5-5
size: NA
length: 12
CDR3: CASRGPQGTQYF

J: TRBJ1-1
V: TRBV11-3
size: NA
length: 13
CDR3: CASSLGGTSEAFF

J: TRBJ1-5
V: TRBV30
size: NA
length: 13
CDR3: CALGQGIDQPQHF

J: TRBJ1-3
V: TRBV19
size: NA
length: 15
CDR3: CASSIGGVGGNTIYF

J: TRBJ2-5
V: TRBV12-5
size: NA
length: 19
CDR3: CASGLTRSATSALEETQYF

J: TRBJ2-1
V: TRBV6-4
size: NA
length: 15
CDR3: CASSVVRSSYNEQFF

J: TRBJ1-2
V: TRBV7-9
size: NA
length: 14
CDR3: CASSPLGQTYGYTF

J: TRBJ2-3
V: TRBV7-9
size: NA
length: 17
CDR3: CASSSRVSHSGTDTQYF

J: TRBJ1-4
V: TRBV30
size: few
length: 14
CDR3: CAWSAGERGEKLFF

J: TRBJ2-7
V: TRBV11-3
size: NA
length: 15
CDR3: CASSPTSGYLYEQYF

J: TRBJ1-4
V: TRBV5-1
size: NA
length: 15
CDR3: CASSLSPGVLEKLFF

J: TRBJ2-7
V: TRBV25-1
size: NA
length: 12
CDR3: CASSPGKYEQYF

J: TRBJ1-2
V: TRBV19
size: NA
length: 11
CDR3: CASSISTGYTF

J: TRBJ2-5
V: TRBV19
size: NA
length: 15
CDR3: CASSPYSNFKETQYF

J: TRBJ2-7
V: TRBV14
size: NA
length: 14
CDR3: CASSPSLSAYEQYF

J: TRBJ1-1
V: TRBV18
size: once
length: 14
CDR3: CASSPVRLNTEAFF

J: TRBJ2-7
V: TRBV20-1
size: few
length: 11
CDR3: CSASDTYEQYF

J: TRBJ2-1
V: TRBV19
size: NA
length: 15
CDR3: CASLTPGGRNHEQFF

J: TRBJ1-2
V: TRBV2
size: once
length: 11
CDR3: CASTRDKGYTF

J: TRBJ1-1
V: TRBV19
size: NA
length: 11
CDR3: CASTGDAEAFF

J: TRBJ2-4
V: TRBV1
size: NA
length: 15
CDR3: CTSSPEAADQNIQYF

J: TRBJ1-5
V: TRBV7-8
size: NA
length: 17
CDR3: CASSLGLLLRKAQPQHF

J: TRBJ2-2
V: TRBV6-5
size: NA
length: 16
CDR3: CASSFPGGEVTGELFF